This T cell receptor (beta chain) came from a study of tissue T cells after allogeneic stem cell transplantation. Findings and caveats of the study: In patients and mice, blood and spleen missed much of tissue repertoire. Across patients, clones rarely overlapped, yet motif clusters were shared tissue-specifically.

Sequencing was performed with immunoSEQ multiplex PCR; in TCRdb, only in-frame clones are kept and a portion is missing. The table has 800 to 1,200 clones, 58% seen once; the top ten hold around 17%. CDR3 length equals 14 residues. Per the germline V gene, CDR1 is NNHNN and CDR2 is SYGAGS (reference sequence). Trimming shortened V by 2 bases and J by 0 bases, and 6 bases separated the two germline ends. Time point noted: mouse harvest day 7 after allogeneic transplant. Each mouse received 10^7 T-cell-depleted marrow cells plus 10^6 splenic CD5+ T cells by tail vein. This mouse GVHD model was MHC-mismatched B6 to BALB/c, profiled day 7 or 14. As regards this clone: Its antigen is as yet unknown. The gene names given are mouse names. The read ends 1 residue shy of where the CDR3 ends; the end is completed using the germline J gene.

The specimen was liver tissue. V and J are TRBV13-2 and TRBJ1-3; unclear D gene. The clonotype comes from a female BALB/c mouse given C57BL/6 T cells with graft-versus-host disease after an allogeneic hematopoietic cell transplant. The CDR3 protein is CASGEGLSGNTLYF. The covered CDR3 bases are TGTGCCAGCGGTGAAGGGCTTTCTGGAAATACGCTCTAT.